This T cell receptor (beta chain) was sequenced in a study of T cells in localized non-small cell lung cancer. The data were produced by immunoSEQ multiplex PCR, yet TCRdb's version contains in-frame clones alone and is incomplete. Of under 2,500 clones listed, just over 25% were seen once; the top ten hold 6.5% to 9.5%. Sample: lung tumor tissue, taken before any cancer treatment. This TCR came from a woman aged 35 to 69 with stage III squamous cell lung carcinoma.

The CDR3 region is CASSHTEDYGYTF. The DNA of the CDR3 is TGTGCCAGCTCTCATACAGAGGACTATGGCTACACCTTC. The chain couples TRBV18 to TRBJ1-2; D unresolved. The germline V and J ends were trimmed by 6 bases and 3 bases, with 11 bases remaining between them. The CDR3 contains 13 residues. Germline V gene data show CDR1 as KGHSH and CDR2 as LQKENI. The variable domain in full, with the rest retrieved from reference TRBV18 and TRBJ1-2, is NAGVMQNPRHLVRRRGQEARLRCSPMKGHSHVYWYRQLPEEGLKFMVYLQKENIIDESGMPKERFSAEFPKEGPSILRIQQVVRGDSAAYFCASSHTEDYGYTFGSGTRLTVV.